The rows below give T cell receptor beta chains drawn from one sample of a study of CD8 T cells in ankylosing spondylitis. Each CDR3 protein is one row after TCRdb ran MiXCR on the 5' RACE reads. Among about 440,000 distinct CDR3 sequences, roughly a sixth were seen once, and the ten largest hold over 1%. Sequenced sample: blood, either unsorted or a sorted T cell fraction (not recorded which). The receptors shown here come from a male donor with ankylosing spondylitis. Each CDR3 is given with its conserved first and last residue. The D gene is left open where the match is weak.

>14|TRBV2|TRBJ1-6|TRBD1
CASSRGQGAAPLHF
>13|TRBV6-1|TRBJ1-1|.
CAAGRGMNTEAFF
>13|TRBV5-1|TRBJ1-1|.
CASSSSSYPGAFF
>14|TRBV6-5|TRBJ2-1|.
CASSYESNYNEQFF
>14|TRBV3-1|TRBJ2-3|.
CASSLRTGTDTQYF
>13|TRBV20-1|TRBJ1-2|.
CSARDRAGYGYTF
>16|TRBV7-2|TRBJ2-4|TRBD2
CASSFQAGVAKNIQYF
>17|TRBV11-2|TRBJ2-1|TRBD1
CASSLRPGQGAVNEQFF
>15|TRBV5-1|TRBJ1-1|TRBD1
CASSLVGRGVTEAFF
>11|TRBV20-1|TRBJ2-7|.
CSADHFGEQYF
>15|TRBV6-1|TRBJ2-3|TRBD2
CASSPGGAGADTQYF
>16|TRBV3-1|TRBJ2-2|TRBD2
CASSQIRLASTGELFF
>14|TRBV7-9|TRBJ2-3|.
CASSLGPPGDTQYF
>14|TRBV7-6|TRBJ2-1|.
CASSSLGAYNEQFF
>15|TRBV2|TRBJ2-7|.
CASRDTGLSGYEQYF
>11|TRBV12-3/TRBV12-4|TRBJ2-3|.
CASKYTDTQYF
>15|TRBV3-1|TRBJ2-5|TRBD1
CASSPRDRVSETQYF
>15|TRBV7-9|TRBJ2-7|TRBD2
CASSLRREGLGEQYF
>15|TRBV5-1|TRBJ1-1|TRBD1
CASSGATGVGTEAFF
>14|TRBV12-3/TRBV12-4|TRBJ1-3|.
CASSLLGGGNTIYF
>16|TRBV12-3/TRBV12-4|TRBJ1-4|TRBD1
CASSKDRGWSNEKLFF
>14|TRBV12-1|TRBJ2-1|.
CASSFVAGGSYRFF
>16|TRBV6-1|TRBJ1-5|.
CASSALAGDRNQPQHF
>15|TRBV7-9|TRBJ2-1|.
CASSDRGGFDNEQFF
>11|TRBV18|TRBJ2-1|.
CASSPAFEQFF
>17|TRBV15|TRBJ2-1|.
CATSRDRSSAGYDEQFF
>17|TRBV5-1|TRBJ1-2|TRBD1
CASSSSGTGGSRGGYTF
>15|TRBV20-1|TRBJ1-4|TRBD1
CSARDLTGGYEKLFF
>15|TRBV6-1|TRBJ1-5|TRBD1
CASSPDRGRNQPQHF
>20|TRBV6-1|TRBJ2-3|TRBD2
CASSKVQGLAGGSLTDTQYF
>12|TRBV29-1|TRBJ1-2|.
CSVGEDIPGYTF
>13|TRBV6-2/TRBV6-3|TRBJ1-2|.
CASSYGVNYGYTF
>13|TRBV7-2|TRBJ1-2|.
CASSLEENYGYTF
>12|TRBV14|TRBJ2-6|.
CASSQSLGVLTF
>15|TRBV19|TRBJ2-7|TRBD1
CASCEAGTGLYEQYF
>14|TRBV12-3/TRBV12-4|TRBJ1-2|.
CASSLARGGYGYTF
>16|TRBV19|TRBJ2-2|TRBD2
CASKSVAGGLTGELFF
>15|TRBV12-3/TRBV12-4|TRBJ1-2|.
CASSFAGGAAYGYTF
>14|TRBV7-8|TRBJ1-5|TRBD1
CASGAGGPNQPQHF
>15|TRBV27|TRBJ1-2|TRBD1
CASSLTTGTNYGYTF
>18|TRBV19|TRBJ2-7|.
CASSIRAGLQHLNYEQYF
>18|TRBV20-1|TRBJ2-5|TRBD2
CSARAGLAGGPRMGTQYF
>15|TRBV5-1|TRBJ2-2|.
CASSLVQGTAGELFF
>16|TRBV6-1|TRBJ2-7|.
CASRPALGIASYEQYF
>15|TRBV11-3|TRBJ2-3|.
CASSPDGARGDTQYF
>15|TRBV11-3|TRBJ2-3|.
CASSSPTAPTDTQYF
>13|TRBV29-1|TRBJ1-2|.
CSVGHPGGYGYTF
>11|TRBV28|TRBJ1-5|.
CASSKNQPQHF
>16|TRBV5-1|TRBJ1-1|.
CASSLSGVRMNTEAFF
>13|TRBV6-1|TRBJ2-7|.
CASPRWGFYEQYF
>14|TRBV7-2|TRBJ2-7|TRBD1
CASSLVGQVNEQYF
>14|TRBV9|TRBJ2-2|.
CASSGDGATGELFF
>17|TRBV15|TRBJ2-3|.
CATSRGGDRGRIDTQYF
>17|TRBV19|TRBJ2-1|TRBD2
CASTPMGGLAGVREQFF